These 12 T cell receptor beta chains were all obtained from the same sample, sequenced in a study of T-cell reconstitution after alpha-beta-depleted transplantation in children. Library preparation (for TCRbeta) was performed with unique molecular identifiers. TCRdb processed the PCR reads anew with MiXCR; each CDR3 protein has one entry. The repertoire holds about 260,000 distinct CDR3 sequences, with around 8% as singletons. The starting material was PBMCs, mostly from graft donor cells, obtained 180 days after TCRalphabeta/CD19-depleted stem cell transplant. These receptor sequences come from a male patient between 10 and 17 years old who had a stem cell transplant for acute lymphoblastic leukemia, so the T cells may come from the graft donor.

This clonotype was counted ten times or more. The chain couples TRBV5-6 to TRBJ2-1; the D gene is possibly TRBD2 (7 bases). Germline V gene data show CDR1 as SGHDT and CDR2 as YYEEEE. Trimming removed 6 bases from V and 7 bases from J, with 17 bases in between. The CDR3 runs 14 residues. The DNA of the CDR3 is TGTGCCAGCACCCTAGGGGGGGGCTGGAATGAGCAGTTCTTC. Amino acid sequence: CASTLGGGWNEQFF.

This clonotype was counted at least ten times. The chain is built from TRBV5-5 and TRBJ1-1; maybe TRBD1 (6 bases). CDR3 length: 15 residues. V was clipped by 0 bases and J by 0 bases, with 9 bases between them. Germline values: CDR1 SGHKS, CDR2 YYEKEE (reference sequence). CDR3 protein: CASSLGGALNTEAFF. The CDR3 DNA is TGTGCCAGCAGCTTGGGGGGGGCCTTGAACACTGAAGCTTTCTTT.

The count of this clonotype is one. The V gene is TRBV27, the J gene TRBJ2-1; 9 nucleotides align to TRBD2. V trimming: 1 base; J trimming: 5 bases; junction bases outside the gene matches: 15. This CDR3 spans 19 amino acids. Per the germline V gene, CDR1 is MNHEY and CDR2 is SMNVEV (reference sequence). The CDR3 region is CASSLWGGVGGGAHNEQFF. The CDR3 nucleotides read TGTGCCAGCAGTTTATGGGGCGGGGTAGGCGGGGGGGCTCACAATGAGCAGTTCTTC.

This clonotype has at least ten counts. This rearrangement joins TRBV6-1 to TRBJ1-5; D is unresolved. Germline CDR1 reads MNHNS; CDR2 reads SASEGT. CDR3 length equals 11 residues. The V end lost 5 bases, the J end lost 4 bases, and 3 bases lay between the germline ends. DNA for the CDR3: TGTGCCAGCAGTACTAATCAGCCCCAGCATTTT. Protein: CASSTNQPQHF.

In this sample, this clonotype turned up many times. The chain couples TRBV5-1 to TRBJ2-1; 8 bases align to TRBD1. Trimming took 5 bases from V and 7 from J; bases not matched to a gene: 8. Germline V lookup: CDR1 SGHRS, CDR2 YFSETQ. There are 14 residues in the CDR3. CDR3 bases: TGCGCCAGCAGGGTCCAGGGGGCGGAGAATGAGCAGTTCTTC. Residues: CASRVQGAENEQFF.

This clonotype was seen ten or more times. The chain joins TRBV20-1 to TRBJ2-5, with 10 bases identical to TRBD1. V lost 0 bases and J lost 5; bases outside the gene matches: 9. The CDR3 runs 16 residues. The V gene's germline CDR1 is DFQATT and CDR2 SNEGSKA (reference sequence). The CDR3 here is CSARDKDRGRFETQYF. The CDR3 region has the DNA TGCAGTGCTAGAGATAAAGACAGGGGGCGATTCGAGACCCAGTACTTC.

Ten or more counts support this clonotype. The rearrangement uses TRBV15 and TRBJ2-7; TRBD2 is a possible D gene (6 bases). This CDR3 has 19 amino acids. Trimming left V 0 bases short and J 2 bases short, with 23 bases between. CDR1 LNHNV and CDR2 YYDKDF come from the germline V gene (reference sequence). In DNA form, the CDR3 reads TGTGCCACCAGCAGAGATGGGGGAGAGGGCGGCGGGATCACCTACGAGCAGTACTTC. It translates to CATSRDGGEGGGITYEQYF.

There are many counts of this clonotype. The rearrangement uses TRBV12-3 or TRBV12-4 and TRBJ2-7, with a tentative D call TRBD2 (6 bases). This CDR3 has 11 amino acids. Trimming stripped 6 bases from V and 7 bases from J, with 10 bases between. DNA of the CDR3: TGTGCCAGCAGCCCCCGGGGGGAGCAGTACTTC. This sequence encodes CASSPRGEQYF.

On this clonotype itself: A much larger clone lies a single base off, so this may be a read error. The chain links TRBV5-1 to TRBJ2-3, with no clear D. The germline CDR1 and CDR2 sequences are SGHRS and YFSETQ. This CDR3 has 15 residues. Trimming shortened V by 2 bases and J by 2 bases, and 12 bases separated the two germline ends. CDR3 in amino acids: CASSFGQPTTDTQYF. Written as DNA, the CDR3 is TGCGCCAGCAGCTTTGGTCAGCCCACCACAGATACGCAGTATTTT.

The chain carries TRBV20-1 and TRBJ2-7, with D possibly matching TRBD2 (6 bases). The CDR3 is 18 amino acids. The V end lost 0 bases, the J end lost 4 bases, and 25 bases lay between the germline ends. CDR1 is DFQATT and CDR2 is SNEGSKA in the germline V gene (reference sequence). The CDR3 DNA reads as TGCAGTGCTAGAGACTTCTCCCGGGACTCCCCACCGATTTACGAGCAGTACTTC. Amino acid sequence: CSARDFSRDSPPIYEQYF.

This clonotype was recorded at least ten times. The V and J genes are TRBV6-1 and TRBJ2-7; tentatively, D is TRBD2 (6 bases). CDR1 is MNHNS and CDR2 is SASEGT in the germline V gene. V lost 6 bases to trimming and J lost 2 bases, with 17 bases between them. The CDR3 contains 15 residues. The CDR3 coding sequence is TGTGCCAGCAGGGAGGGGTCAGGCCGTGCCTACGAGCAGTACTTC. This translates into CASREGSGRAYEQYF.

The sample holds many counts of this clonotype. This chain's CDR3 is CASSFSGTGDNQPQHF. DNA for the CDR3: TGTGCCAGCAGCTTTTCCGGGACAGGGGATAATCAGCCCCAGCATTTT. V usage is TRBV7-2 and J usage is TRBJ1-5; 10 nucleotides align to TRBD1. The J segment lost 4 bases and the V segment lost 3 bases, leaving 6 bases of the junction unmatched. The CDR3 contains 16 residues. Germline CDR1 SGHTA, CDR2 FQGNSA. The entire variable domain, with the rest obtained from reference TRBV7-2 and TRBJ1-5, is as follows: GAGVSQSPSNKVTEKGKDVELRCDPISGHTALYWYRQSLGQGLEFLIYFQGNSAPDKSGLPSDRFSAERTGGSVSTLTIQRTQQEDSAVYLCASSFSGTGDNQPQHFGDGTRLSIL.